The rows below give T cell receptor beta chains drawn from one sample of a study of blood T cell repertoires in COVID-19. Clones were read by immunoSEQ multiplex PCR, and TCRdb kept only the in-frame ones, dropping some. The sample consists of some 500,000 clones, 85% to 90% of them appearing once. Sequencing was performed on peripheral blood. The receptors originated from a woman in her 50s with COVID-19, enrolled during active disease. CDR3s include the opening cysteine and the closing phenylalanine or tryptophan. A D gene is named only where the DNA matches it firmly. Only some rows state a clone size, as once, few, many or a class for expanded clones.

CASSEAVGVGTEAFF,TGTGCCAGCAGTGAAGCGGTAGGGGTTGGGACTGAAGCTTTCTTT,TRBJ1-1,NA,TRBV2,NA
CASSLRGTDTQYF,TGTGCCAGCAGTCTCAGGGGGACAGATACGCAGTATTTT,TRBJ2-3,TRBD1,TRBV28,NA
CASSEGQLTGELFF,TGTGCCAGCAGTGAGGGCCAGCTAACCGGGGAGCTGTTTTTT,TRBJ2-2,NA,TRBV2,NA
CASSVSTGDWNIQYF,TGTGCCAGCAGCGTCAGTACAGGGGATTGGAACATTCAGTACTTC,TRBJ2-4,TRBD1,TRBV9,NA
CSAGKTETNEKLFF,TGCAGCGCTGGAAAGACAGAAACTAATGAAAAACTGTTTTTT,TRBJ1-4,NA,TRBV29-1,NA
CASITGTGKDGYGYTF,TGTGCCAGTATCACCGGGACAGGTAAAGACGGCTATGGCTACACCTTC,TRBJ1-2,TRBD1,TRBV19,NA
CASKADRYNEQFF,TGTGCCAGCAAAGCGGACAGGTACAATGAGCAGTTCTTC,TRBJ2-1,TRBD1,TRBV25-1,NA
CASSISKGLAWTGELFF,TGTGCCAGTAGTATAAGTAAGGGACTAGCGTGGACCGGGGAGCTGTTTTTT,TRBJ2-2,TRBD2,TRBV19,NA
CASSVGRAGGNEQFF,TGTGCCAGCAGCGTAGGAAGAGCGGGGGGCAATGAGCAGTTCTTC,TRBJ2-1,TRBD2,TRBV9,once
CSVEFADRNTGELFF,TGCAGCGTTGAATTCGCGGACAGGAACACCGGGGAGCTGTTTTTT,TRBJ2-2,NA,TRBV29-1,NA
CASSWAAGEQYF,TGTGCCAGCAGCTGGGCTGCTGGCGAGCAGTACTTC,TRBJ2-7,NA,TRBV5-6,NA
CASSPRTGDEQYF,TGTGCCAGCAGTCCCCGGACAGGAGACGAGCAGTACTTC,TRBJ2-7,TRBD1,TRBV28,NA
CASSRSAQVGYEQYF,TGTGCCAGCAGCCGATCCGCCCAGGTGGGCTACGAGCAGTACTTC,TRBJ2-7,NA,TRBV6-5,once
CATSSGVGQPQHF,TGTGCCACCAGCTCAGGGGTAGGGCAGCCCCAGCATTTT,TRBJ1-5,NA,TRBV15,NA
CASSQIPGSEQFF,TGTGCCAGCAGCCAAATCCCGGGTAGTGAGCAGTTCTTC,TRBJ2-1,NA,TRBV4-2,NA
CASSQPPRDEQYF,TGTGCCAGCAGCCAACCCCCGAGGGACGAGCAGTACTTC,TRBJ2-7,NA,TRBV7-6,NA
CASSDRGALFF,TGTGCCAGCAGTGATAGGGGCGCACTGTTTTTT,TRBJ1-4,NA,TRBV2,NA
CASSFGGMGTNTEAFF,TGTGCCAGCAGCTTTGGTGGCATGGGGACTAACACTGAAGCTTTCTTT,TRBJ1-1,NA,TRBV5-6,NA